Each of the 27 T cell receptor beta chains below was sequenced from the same sample in a study of blood T cell repertoires in COVID-19. Measured with immunoSEQ multiplex PCR; TCRdb has only the in-frame clones, and not every one. The profile shows 150,000 or so clones, more than 70% of them singletons. The sequenced material came from PBMCs or T cells enriched from blood (not recorded which). The receptors here all came from a man in his sixties who had recovered from COVID-19.

V is TRBV9 and J is TRBJ1-2; no firm D call. The CDR3 covers 16 residues. Looked up from germline, CDR1 is SGDLS and CDR2 is YYNGEE. The V end lost 3 bases, the J end lost 3 bases, and 18 bases lay between the germline ends. DNA of the CDR3: TGTGCCAGCAGCGGAGAACAGAGCCGGTCCGACTATGGCTACACCTTC. Amino acid sequence: CASSGEQSRSDYGYTF.

This rearrangement joins TRBV27 to TRBJ1-1; 8 bases agree with TRBD1. The V gene end was trimmed by 3 bases and the J gene end by 7 bases; junction bases not matched to a gene: 10. CDR1 is MNHEY and CDR2 is SMNVEV in the germline V gene (reference sequence). This CDR3 has 15 amino acids. CDR3 sequence: CASSFTYGQGGEAFF. CDR3 coding DNA: TGTGCCAGCAGTTTTACTTATGGACAGGGAGGTGAAGCTTTCTTT.

The chain joins TRBV11-2 to TRBJ1-6, with D possibly being TRBD1 (6 bases). Trimming shortened V by 5 bases and J by 9 bases, and 17 bases separated the two germline ends. CDR1 and CDR2 (germline): SGHAT, FQNNGV. The CDR3 runs 15 residues. DNA for the CDR3: TGTGCCAGCAGCCTACAGGGAACGGCTGGTTCACCCCTCCACTTT. This encodes CASSLQGTAGSPLHF. Supplemented by reference TRBV11-2 and TRBJ1-6, the full variable domain reads EAGVAQSPRYKIIEKRQSVAFWCNPISGHATLYWYQQILGQGPKLLIQFQNNGVVDDSQLPKDRFSAERLKGVDSTLKIQPAKLEDSAVYLCASSLQGTAGSPLHFGNGTRLTVT.

The chain joins TRBV7-6 to TRBJ2-5, with TRBD1 matching over 7 bases. The CDR3 is 15 amino acids. Trimming at V came to 5 bases and at J to 0 bases, leaving 6 bases not matched to a gene. The V gene's germline CDR1 is SGHVS and CDR2 FNYEAQ. The CDR3 sequence is CASSTQGFNQETQYF. DNA for the CDR3: TGTGCCAGCAGCACACAGGGGTTTAACCAAGAGACCCAGTACTTC.

This sequence joins TRBV27 and TRBJ2-3, with no clear D. V was trimmed by 3 bases and J by 2 bases, leaving 9 bases between them. CDR3 length: 14 amino acids. Per the germline V gene, CDR1 is MNHEY and CDR2 is SMNVEV (reference sequence). The CDR3, as DNA: TGTGCCAGCAGTTTTGAACTACCCACAGATACGCAGTATTTT. Amino acid sequence: CASSFELPTDTQYF.

This chain links TRBV5-1 with TRBJ1-1; tentative D call: TRBD1 (6 bases). The length of the CDR3 is 13 residues. V was cut by 4 bases and J by 11 bases, with 18 bases left in between. CDR1 and CDR2 (germline): SGHRS, YFSETQ. The CDR3 DNA is TGCGCCAGCAGCCCGGACAGTCGACTTTTGGCTTTCTTT. Amino acid sequence: CASSPDSRLLAFF.

The chain links TRBV29-1 to TRBJ2-1; 8 nucleotides align to TRBD1. CDR3 length: 12 residues. Germline values: CDR1 SQVTM, CDR2 ANQGSEA. Trimming at V came to 3 bases and at J to 14 bases, leaving 9 bases not matched to a gene. This CDR3 reads CSVDDPGGAEFF. The CDR3, as DNA: TGCAGCGTTGATGATCCAGGGGGCGCGGAGTTCTTC.

The CDR3: CASSPALQGAGNTIYF. CDR3 nucleotide sequence: TGTGCCAGCAGCCCTGCCCTACAGGGAGCTGGAAACACCATATATTTT. The gene calls are TRBV21-1 and TRBJ1-3; the table's D gene call, TRBD1, was not cross checked with the DNA. TRBV21-1 has pseudogene status. The CDR3 runs 16 residues.

V is TRBV27 and J is TRBJ1-1, with D possibly matching TRBD1 (6 bases). Germline V lookup: CDR1 MNHEY, CDR2 SMNVEV (reference sequence). The CDR3 is made up of 14 amino acids. V lost 6 bases, J lost 4 bases, and 15 bases lay in between. CDR3 nucleotides: TGTGCCAGCAGAGTACAGGGAGAGGTCACTGAAGCTTTCTTT. It specifies CASRVQGEVTEAFF.

The chain uses TRBV7-2 and TRBJ2-5; 8 bases are a match to TRBD1. This CDR3 has 14 amino acids. J was trimmed by 5 bases and V by 6 bases; bases with no gene match: 8. Germline CDR1 and CDR2: SGHTA and FQGNSA. CDR3 residues: CASSRTGSTETQYF. The CDR3 nucleotides read TGTGCCAGCAGTCGGACAGGGTCCACCGAGACCCAGTACTTC.

This chain connects TRBV18 to TRBJ1-6, with 7 bases lining up with TRBD1. The CDR3 is 15 residues long. Germline CDR1 is KGHSH and CDR2 is LQKENI. V gave up 1 base and J gave up 5 bases; unmatched junction bases: 2. In DNA, the CDR3 is TGTGCCAGCTCACCACTGGGACAGAATAATTCACCCCTCCACTTT. This sequence encodes CASSPLGQNNSPLHF.

The chain couples TRBV5-1 to TRBJ1-3, with TRBD1 matching over 9 bases. V was clipped by 5 bases and J by 2 bases; unmatched bases: 5. In germline, CDR1 is SGHRS, CDR2 YFSETQ. The CDR3 is 15 residues long. The CDR3 reads CASSSHRGPGNTIYF. In DNA, the CDR3 is TGCGCCAGCAGTTCCCACAGGGGGCCTGGAAACACCATATATTTT.

The CDR3 loop reads CASSLNRVNGYTF. The CDR3 DNA sequence: TGTGCCAGCAGTTTAAACAGGGTAAATGGCTACACCTTC. This chain uses TRBV27 with TRBJ1-2, with D tentatively TRBD1 (6 bases). The CDR3 has 13 amino acids. Trimming stripped 2 bases from V and 6 bases from J, with 10 bases between. In germline, CDR1 is MNHEY, CDR2 SMNVEV (reference sequence).

Note on this clone: The same CDR3 is also encoded by other DNA sequences in this sample. The CDR3 nucleotides are TGCGCCAGCAGCTTCGGGGGGTTGAACACTGAAGCTTTCTTT. Encoded protein: CASSFGGLNTEAFF. The rearrangement joins TRBV5-1 to TRBJ1-1; D perhaps matches TRBD1 (5 bases). The germline V and J ends were trimmed by 2 bases and 0 bases, with 8 bases remaining between them. The CDR3 is 14 amino acids. In germline, CDR1 is SGHRS, CDR2 YFSETQ. Supplemented by reference TRBV5-1 and TRBJ1-1, the full variable domain reads KAGVTQTPRYLIKTRGQQVTLSCSPISGHRSVSWYQQTPGQGLQFLFEYFSETQRNKGNFPGRFSGRQFSNSRSEMNVSTLELGDSALYLCASSFGGLNTEAFFGQGTRLTVV.

The gene calls are TRBV9 and TRBJ2-2; TRBD1 matches 7 bases. J lost 0 bases, V lost 0 bases, and 8 bases had no gene match. CDR3 size: 18 residues. From germline, CDR1 is SGDLS and CDR2 YYNGEE. CDR3 in DNA: TGTGCCAGCAGCGTAGCCGAGAGACAGGGAGCGAACACCGGGGAGCTGTTTTTT. This gives the protein CASSVAERQGANTGELFF.

This chain connects TRBV11-3 to TRBJ2-5; D is perhaps TRBD1 (6 bases). V dropped 2 bases and J dropped 5 bases, with 9 bases sitting between them. The CDR3 length is 13 residues. Germline assignment: CDR1 SGHNT and CDR2 YENEEA. The CDR3 region has the DNA TGTGCCAGCAGCTTAAACAGGGTGGAGACCCAGTACTTC. Protein: CASSLNRVETQYF.

The chain uses TRBV6-1 and TRBJ2-3; 8 nucleotides line up with TRBD2. CDR3 length equals 15 residues. V was pared by 1 base and J by 4 bases, with 4 bases of the junction left unmatched. Per the germline V gene, CDR1 is MNHNS and CDR2 is SASEGT. CDR3 DNA sequence: TGTGCCAGCAGTGAAGGGTCAGCGGGAGCAGATACGCAGTATTTT. Its translation is CASSEGSAGADTQYF.

This chain joins TRBV6-5 and TRBJ2-7; D may be TRBD1 (5 bases). This CDR3 has 15 amino acids. Trimming took 0 bases from V and 3 from J, leaving 12 bases between them. The germline V gene has CDR1 MNHEY and CDR2 SVGAGI. CDR3 sequence reads: CASSYSNGHIYEQYF. As DNA, the CDR3 is TGTGCCAGCAGTTACTCTAATGGACACATCTACGAGCAGTACTTC.

The genes are TRBV10-2 and TRBJ2-3, with 9 positions matching TRBD1. V shed 2 bases, J shed 0 bases, and the junction held 0 bases outside the gene matches. CDR1 and CDR2 (germline): WSHSY, SAAADI. This CDR3 is 15 amino acids long. CDR3 sequence: CASSEGTGSTDTQYF. As DNA, the CDR3 is TGCGCCAGCAGTGAGGGGACAGGGAGCACAGATACGCAGTATTTT.

The chain uses TRBV18 and TRBJ1-5, with 9 bases lining up with TRBD1. Germline V gives CDR1 KGHSH, CDR2 LQKENI. J lost 1 base, V lost 6 bases, and 4 bases had no gene match. This CDR3 has 15 amino acids. CDR3 nucleotide sequence: TGTGCCAGCTCCGGGGACAGGGCAAGCAATCAGCCCCAGCATTTT. This encodes CASSGDRASNQPQHF.

The V call is TRBV6-5, the J call TRBJ2-2; possible D gene TRBD1, 6 bases. Germline lookup yields CDR1 MNHEY and CDR2 SVGAGI. The V end was cut by 6 bases, the J end by 4 bases, with 12 bases between. The CDR3 length is 14 residues. The chain's CDR3 is CASRTGPRTGELFF. CDR3 DNA: TGTGCCAGCAGAACAGGGCCCCGCACCGGGGAGCTGTTTTTT.

CDR3 sequence: CASSSTSSGGNTDTQYF. The CDR3 coding sequence is TGTGCCAGCAGTTCGACCAGTAGCGGGGGGAACACAGATACGCAGTATTTT. V gene TRBV28 combines with J gene TRBJ2-3, with 10 nucleotides matching TRBD2. Germline V lookup: CDR1 MDHEN, CDR2 SYDVKM. The V segment lost 4 bases and the J segment 2 bases; nucleotides outside the gene matches: 9. The CDR3 length is 17 residues. The full variable domain, rest sourced from reference TRBV28 and TRBJ2-3, is DVKVTQSSRYLVKRTGEKVFLECVQDMDHENMFWYRQDPGLGLRLIYFSYDVKMKEKGDIPEGYSVSREKKERFSLILESASTNQTSMYLCASSSTSSGGNTDTQYFGPGTRLTVL.

The chain is built from TRBV5-4 and TRBJ2-7; TRBD1 agrees at 8 bases. Germline V gives CDR1 SGHNT, CDR2 YYREEE (reference sequence). The trim removed 4 bases at V and 2 bases at J, leaving 5 bases unmatched. The CDR3 contains 14 residues. The CDR3 bases are TGTGCCAGCAGCACAGAGACAGGGGCCTACGAGCAGTACTTC. Encoded protein: CASSTETGAYEQYF.

The chain couples TRBV3-1 (or the pseudogene TRBV3-2) to TRBJ2-5; no clear D. V was clipped by 2 bases and J by 1 base, with 11 bases between them. This CDR3 region has 15 residues. In germline, CDR1 is LGHDT, CDR2 YNNKEL (reference sequence). The CDR3 region is CASSQLRAGQETQYF. The CDR3 bases are TGTGCCAGCAGCCAACTGCGAGCAGGCCAAGAGACCCAGTACTTC.

The chain links TRBV7-9 to TRBJ2-3; TRBD2 might be the D (6 bases). V lost 4 bases to trimming and J lost 0 bases, with 14 bases between them. Germline CDR1 SEHNR, CDR2 FQNEAQ (reference sequence). CDR3 size: 16 residues. This CDR3 is CASSWAGGESTDTQYF. The CDR3, as DNA: TGTGCCAGCAGCTGGGCGGGCGGGGAGAGCACAGATACGCAGTATTTT.

The rearrangement joins TRBV24-1 to TRBJ2-7; tentative D call: TRBD1 (6 bases). CDR1 and CDR2 (germline): KGHDR, SFDVKD. This CDR3 region has 15 residues. V lost 4 bases to trimming and J lost 2 bases, with 14 bases between them. CDR3 sequence (DNA): TGTGCCACCAGTGACTCCCGACAGGCCGCCTACGAGCAGTACTTC. This sequence encodes CATSDSRQAAYEQYF.

This chain uses TRBV5-4 with TRBJ2-5; D is possibly TRBD2 (5 bases). V was pared by 4 bases and J by 5 bases, with 15 bases between. CDR1 SGHNT and CDR2 YYREEE come from the germline V gene (reference sequence). CDR3 length equals 14 residues. The chain's CDR3 is CASSQRRGMETQYF. The CDR3 DNA is TGTGCCAGCAGCCAAAGGAGAGGGATGGAGACCCAGTACTTC.